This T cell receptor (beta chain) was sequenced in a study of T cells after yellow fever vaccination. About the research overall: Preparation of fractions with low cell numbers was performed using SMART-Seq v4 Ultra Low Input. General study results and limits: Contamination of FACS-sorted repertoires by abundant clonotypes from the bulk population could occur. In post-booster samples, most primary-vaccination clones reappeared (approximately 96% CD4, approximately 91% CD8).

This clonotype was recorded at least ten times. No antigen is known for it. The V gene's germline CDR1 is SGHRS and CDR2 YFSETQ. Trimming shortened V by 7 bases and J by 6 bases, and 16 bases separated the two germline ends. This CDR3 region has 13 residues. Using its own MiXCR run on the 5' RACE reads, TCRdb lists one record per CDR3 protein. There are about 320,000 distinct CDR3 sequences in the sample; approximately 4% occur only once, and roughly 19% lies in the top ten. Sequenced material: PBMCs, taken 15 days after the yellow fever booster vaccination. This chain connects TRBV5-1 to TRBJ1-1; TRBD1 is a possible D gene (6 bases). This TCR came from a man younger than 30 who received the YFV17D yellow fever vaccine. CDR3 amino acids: CASHPDSVPEAFF. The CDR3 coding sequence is TGCGCCAGCCACCCGGACAGTGTTCCTGAAGCTTTCTTT.